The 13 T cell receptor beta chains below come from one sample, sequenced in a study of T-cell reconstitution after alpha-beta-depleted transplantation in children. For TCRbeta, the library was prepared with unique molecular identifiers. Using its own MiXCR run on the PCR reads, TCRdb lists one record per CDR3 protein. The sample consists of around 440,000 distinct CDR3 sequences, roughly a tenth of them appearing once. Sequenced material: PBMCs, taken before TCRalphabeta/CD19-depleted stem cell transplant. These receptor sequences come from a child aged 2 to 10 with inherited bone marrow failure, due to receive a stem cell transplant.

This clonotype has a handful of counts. CDR3 DNA sequence: TGTGCCAGCAGCATAGGGGGGGCAGGGGGCTACGAGCAGTACTTC. It yields the protein CASSIGGAGGYEQYF. The chain couples TRBV11-2 to TRBJ2-7, with D perhaps given as TRBD1 or TRBD2 (7 bases each). V lost 5 bases and J lost 3, with 17 bases in between. The CDR3 contains 15 residues. Germline CDR1 SGHAT, CDR2 FQNNGV.

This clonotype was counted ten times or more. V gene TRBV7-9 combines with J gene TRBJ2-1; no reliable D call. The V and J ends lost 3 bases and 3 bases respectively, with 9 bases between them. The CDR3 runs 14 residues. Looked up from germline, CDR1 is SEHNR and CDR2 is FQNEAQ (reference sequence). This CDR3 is CASSFVSVYNEQFF. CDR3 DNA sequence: TGTGCCAGCAGCTTTGTATCAGTCTACAATGAGCAGTTCTTC.

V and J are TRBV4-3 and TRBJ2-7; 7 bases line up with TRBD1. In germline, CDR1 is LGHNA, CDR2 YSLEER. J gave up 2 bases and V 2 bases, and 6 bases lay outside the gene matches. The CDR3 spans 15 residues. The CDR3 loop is CASSQRTGRAYEQYF. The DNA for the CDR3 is TGCGCCAGCAGCCAACGGACAGGTAGAGCCTACGAGCAGTACTTC.

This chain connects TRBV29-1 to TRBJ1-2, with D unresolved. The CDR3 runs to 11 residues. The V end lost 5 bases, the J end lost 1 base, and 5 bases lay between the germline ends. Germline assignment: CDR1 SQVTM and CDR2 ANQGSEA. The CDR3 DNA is TGCAGCGTTCGGGGTAACTATGGCTACACCTTC. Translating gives CSVRGNYGYTF.

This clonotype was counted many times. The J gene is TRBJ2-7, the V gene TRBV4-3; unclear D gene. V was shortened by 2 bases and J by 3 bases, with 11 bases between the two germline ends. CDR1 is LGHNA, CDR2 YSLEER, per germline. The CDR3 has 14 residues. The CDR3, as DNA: TGCGCCAGCAGCCAAAGTAGACAAGACTACGAGCAGTACTTC. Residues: CASSQSRQDYEQYF.

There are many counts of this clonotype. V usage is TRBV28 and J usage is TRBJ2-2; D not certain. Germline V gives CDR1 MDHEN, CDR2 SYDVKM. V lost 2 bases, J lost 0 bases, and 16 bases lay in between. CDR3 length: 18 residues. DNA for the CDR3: TGTGCCAGCAGTTTACTACCCTCGCGACTCGCGAACACCGGGGAGCTGTTTTTT. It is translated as CASSLLPSRLANTGELFF.

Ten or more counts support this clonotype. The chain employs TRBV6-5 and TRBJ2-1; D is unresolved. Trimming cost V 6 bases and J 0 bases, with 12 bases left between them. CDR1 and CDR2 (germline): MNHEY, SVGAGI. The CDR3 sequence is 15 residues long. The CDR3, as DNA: TGTGCCAGCAGGTACCTTTCGAGCTCCTACAATGAGCAGTTCTTC. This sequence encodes CASRYLSSSYNEQFF.

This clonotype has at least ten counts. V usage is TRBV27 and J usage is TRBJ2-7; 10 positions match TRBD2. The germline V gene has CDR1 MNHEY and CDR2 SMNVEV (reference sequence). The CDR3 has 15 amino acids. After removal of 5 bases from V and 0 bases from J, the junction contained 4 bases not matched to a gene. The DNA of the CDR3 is TGTGCCAGCAGTGCCGCTAGCGGGAGCTCCTACGAGCAGTACTTC. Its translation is CASSAASGSSYEQYF.

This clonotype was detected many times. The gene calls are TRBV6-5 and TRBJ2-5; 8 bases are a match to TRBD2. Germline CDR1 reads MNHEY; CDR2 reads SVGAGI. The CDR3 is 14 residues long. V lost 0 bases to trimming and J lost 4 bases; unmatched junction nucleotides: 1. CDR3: CASSYSGGVETQYF. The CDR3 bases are TGTGCCAGCAGTTACTCCGGGGGGGTAGAGACCCAGTACTTC.

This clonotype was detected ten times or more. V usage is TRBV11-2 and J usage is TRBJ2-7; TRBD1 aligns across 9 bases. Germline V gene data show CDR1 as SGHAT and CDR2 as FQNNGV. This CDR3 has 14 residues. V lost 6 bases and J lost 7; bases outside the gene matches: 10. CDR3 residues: CASSPTGTGWEQYF. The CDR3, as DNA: TGTGCCAGCAGTCCAACCGGGACAGGGTGGGAGCAGTACTTC.

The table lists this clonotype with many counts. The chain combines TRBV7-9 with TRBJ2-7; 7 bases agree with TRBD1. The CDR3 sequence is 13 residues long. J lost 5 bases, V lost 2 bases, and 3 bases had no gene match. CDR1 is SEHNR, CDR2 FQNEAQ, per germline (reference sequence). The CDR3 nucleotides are TGTGCCAGCAGCTTAATTCAGGGGGACGAGCAGTACTTC. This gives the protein CASSLIQGDEQYF.

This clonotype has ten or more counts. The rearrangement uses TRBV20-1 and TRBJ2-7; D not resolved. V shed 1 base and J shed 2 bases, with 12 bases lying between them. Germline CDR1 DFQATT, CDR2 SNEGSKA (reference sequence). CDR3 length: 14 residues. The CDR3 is CSARARWNAYEQYF. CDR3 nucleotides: TGCAGTGCTAGAGCTCGCTGGAACGCCTACGAGCAGTACTTC.

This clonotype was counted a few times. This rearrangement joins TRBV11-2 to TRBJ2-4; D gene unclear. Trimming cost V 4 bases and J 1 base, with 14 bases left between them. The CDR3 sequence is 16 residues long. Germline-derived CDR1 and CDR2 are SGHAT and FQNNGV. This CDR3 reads CASSSGPALAKNIQYF. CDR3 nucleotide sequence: TGTGCCAGCAGCTCCGGTCCCGCGCTGGCCAAAAACATTCAGTACTTC.